Below are 19 T cell receptor beta chains sequenced from a single sample in a study of blood T cell repertoires in COVID-19. Sequencing used immunoSEQ multiplex PCR; TCRdb keeps in-frame clones, though not all of them. The profile covers about 190,000 clones, with 65% to 80% appearing a single time and less than 20% taken by the ten largest. The source material was PBMCs or T cells enriched from blood (not recorded which). The receptors shown here come from a woman in her forties or fifties with acute COVID-19.

CDR3 coding DNA: TGTGCCAGCATTGTTGGGGCACAGGGTAACACTGAAGCTTTCTTT. Its translation: CASIVGAQGNTEAFF. The chain has TRBV28 and TRBJ1-1; weak D call: TRBD1 (6 bases). The V gene lost 7 bases and the J gene lost 2 bases, with 17 bases spanning the gap. This CDR3 comprises 15 residues. Germline CDR1 MDHEN, CDR2 SYDVKM.

This chain's CDR3 is CASSVTSAAGDTQYF. The CDR3 nucleotides are TGCGCCAGCAGCGTGACTAGTGCCGCGGGAGATACGCAGTATTTT. The chain couples TRBV5-1 to TRBJ2-3; D may be TRBD2 (6 bases). Trimming took off 4 bases at V and 5 bases at J, with 17 bases between the two ends. Germline V gives CDR1 SGHRS, CDR2 YFSETQ. The CDR3 is made up of 15 amino acids.

This clone was seen a few times. The chain is built from TRBV4-1 and TRBJ1-5; D is possibly TRBD1 (5 bases). Per the germline V gene, CDR1 is MGHRA and CDR2 is YSYEKL. V was clipped by 3 bases and J by 1 base, with 16 bases between them. The CDR3 is 17 amino acids. The CDR3 sequence: CASSQGPPGGSNQPQHF. The CDR3 bases are TGCGCCAGCAGCCAGGGGCCGCCCGGGGGAAGCAATCAGCCCCAGCATTTT.

This clone was detected a few times. The chain uses TRBV1 and TRBJ2-7; TRBD2, the D gene given by the table, was not confirmed from the DNA. TRBV1 is assigned pseudogene status. The CDR3 totals 14 residues. The CDR3 sequence is CTSSQVEGSYEQYV. The CDR3 coding sequence is TGCACCAGCAGCCAAGTTGAGGGATCCTACGAGCAGTACGTC.

Here the CDR3 DNA reads TGTGCCAGCAGTTACTCGGAGTCCCGAGATACGCAGTATTTT. Its protein product is CASSYSESRDTQYF. The gene calls are TRBV6-5 and TRBJ2-3; D remains unclear. The CDR3 is made up of 14 amino acids. Germline values: CDR1 MNHEY, CDR2 SVGAGI. Trimming left V 0 bases short and J 5 bases short, with 9 bases between.

Points on this clone: Other DNA variants within this sample encode the same CDR3. V usage is TRBV28 and J usage is TRBJ1-3; D remains ambiguous. The ends were cut back, 6 bases at V and 4 bases at J, with 10 bases in the middle. Germline V gene lookup returns CDR1 MDHEN and CDR2 SYDVKM. The length of the CDR3 is 13 residues. Here the CDR3 DNA reads TGTGCCAGCAGCTCTGGCACCGGAAACACCATATATTTT. Translating it yields CASSSGTGNTIYF.

V usage is TRBV11-2 and J usage is TRBJ2-5; the match to TRBD2 covers 9 bases. This CDR3 is built from 16 residues. V dropped 2 bases and J dropped 4; count of bases not matched to a gene: 8. Germline assignment: CDR1 SGHAT and CDR2 FQNNGV. The CDR3 is CASSLIPGLAPETQYF. CDR3 DNA sequence: TGTGCCAGCAGCTTAATCCCGGGACTAGCTCCAGAGACCCAGTACTTC.

The chain joins TRBV2 to TRBJ2-3; 13 bases line up with TRBD2. V was pared by 6 bases and J by 0 bases, with 9 bases of the junction left unmatched. CDR1 SNHLY and CDR2 FYNNEI come from the germline V gene. The CDR3 extends over 18 amino acids. The CDR3 bases are TGTGCCAGCAGCCGCCGAAGGGGACTAGCGGGGAGCACAGATACGCAGTATTTT. It translates to CASSRRRGLAGSTDTQYF.

The V call is TRBV7-8, the J call TRBJ1-3, with a tentative D call TRBD1 (5 bases). Germline V gives CDR1 SGHVS, CDR2 FQNEAQ. The CDR3 sequence is 14 residues long. The V end was cut by 0 bases, the J end by 4 bases, with 7 bases between. CDR3 bases: TGTGCCAGCAGCTTAGCGGGGGGAGGAAACACCATATATTTT. As protein: CASSLAGGGNTIYF.

The table lists this clone with a few counts. The genes are TRBV5-1 and TRBJ1-5, with a possible D match to TRBD1 (5 bases). Trimming cost V 0 bases and J 3 bases, with 10 bases left between them. The CDR3 contains 15 residues. Germline CDR1 reads SGHRS; CDR2 reads YFSETQ. This chain's CDR3 is CASSLDGDYNQPQHF. For the CDR3, the DNA is TGCGCCAGCAGCTTGGACGGGGACTACAATCAGCCCCAGCATTTT.

This clone was observed a single time. The chain couples TRBV30 to TRBJ2-1, with a possible D match to TRBD1 (5 bases). The germline V and J ends were trimmed by 5 bases and 0 bases, with 17 bases remaining between them. The CDR3 is 16 amino acids. The germline gives CDR1 GTSNPN, CDR2 SVGIG (reference sequence). The CDR3 DNA reads as TGTGCCTGGGGCAAACAGGTTCTCAACTCCTACAATGAGCAGTTCTTC. It codes for CAWGKQVLNSYNEQFF.

This chain joins TRBV11-2 and TRBJ2-4, with D possibly matching TRBD2 (6 bases). This CDR3 is 16 amino acids long. V was pared by 0 bases and J by 5 bases, with 14 bases between. The V gene's germline CDR1 is SGHAT and CDR2 FQNNGV. The CDR3 sequence: CASSLDAGGIQNIQYF. In DNA, the CDR3 is TGTGCCAGCAGCTTAGATGCAGGCGGGATCCAAAACATTCAGTACTTC.

This clone has at least ten counts. V usage is TRBV2 and J usage is TRBJ2-2; weak D call: TRBD1 (5 bases). There are 14 residues in the CDR3. Germline lookup yields CDR1 SNHLY and CDR2 FYNNEI. V lost 3 bases and J lost 6, with 11 bases in between. CDR3 nucleotides: TGTGCCAGCAGTGACTTGACAGAATCCGGGGAGCTGTTTTTT. The encoded protein is CASSDLTESGELFF.

The V call is TRBV5-1, the J call TRBJ1-3; possibly TRBD1 for D (5 bases). Germline lookup yields CDR1 SGHRS and CDR2 YFSETQ. This CDR3 has 12 amino acids. With 0 bases removed from V and 8 bases from J, the gap between germline ends came to 6 bases. The CDR3 sequence: CASSLAGDTIYF. CDR3 nucleotide sequence: TGCGCCAGCAGCTTGGCGGGGGACACCATATATTTT.

V and J are TRBV6-4 and TRBJ1-1, with D possibly matching TRBD1 (6 bases). Trimming took 0 bases from V and 10 from J, leaving 6 bases between them. CDR3 size: 11 residues. The germline V gene has CDR1 MRHNA and CDR2 SNTAGT. CDR3 in amino acids: CASSDSGAAFF. The CDR3 DNA reads TGTGCCAGCAGTGACTCGGGGGCAGCTTTCTTT.

This clone showed up just once. The CDR3 sequence: CASSQEDREVTEAFF. In nucleotides, the CDR3 is TGTGCCAGCAGCCAGGAAGACAGGGAGGTCACTGAAGCTTTCTTT. This chain links TRBV3-1 (or the pseudogene TRBV3-2) with TRBJ1-1; TRBD1 matches 7 bases. CDR3 length: 15 residues. The germline V gene has CDR1 LGHDT and CDR2 YNNKEL (reference sequence). The V gene end was trimmed by 3 bases and the J gene end by 4 bases; junction bases not matched to a gene: 8.

The gene calls are TRBV27 and TRBJ2-3, with 7 bases lining up with TRBD1. Germline lookup yields CDR1 MNHEY and CDR2 SMNVEV (reference sequence). J was trimmed by 6 bases and V by 6 bases; bases with no gene match: 12. This CDR3 is built from 15 residues. CDR3 protein: CASSPPGQSHDTQYF. CDR3 coding DNA: TGTGCCAGCAGCCCTCCGGGACAGTCACACGATACGCAGTATTTT.

The V call is TRBV28, the J call TRBJ2-1; TRBD2 might be the D (6 bases). The CDR3 is made up of 14 amino acids. V was trimmed by 2 bases and J by 4 bases, leaving 9 bases between them. Germline V lookup: CDR1 MDHEN, CDR2 SYDVKM. The chain's CDR3 is CASSLRGSYNEQFF. CDR3 DNA: TGTGCCAGCAGTTTACGGGGGTCTTACAATGAGCAGTTCTTC.

The chain couples TRBV4-3 to TRBJ2-5; 10 nucleotides match TRBD2. The CDR3 has 16 residues. V lost 1 base to trimming and J lost 4 bases; unmatched junction nucleotides: 6. Germline V gives CDR1 LGHNA, CDR2 YSLEER. In DNA form, the CDR3 reads TGCGCCAGCAGCCAAGGGACTAGCGGACGGGGAGAGACCCAGTACTTC. Translation: CASSQGTSGRGETQYF.